This TCR beta chain was recorded in a study of cytomegalovirus exposure and HLA in healthy donors. Study-level results: When a later analysis compared HLA-associated TCR beta chains with equally common others, the HLA-associated chains turned out to be more clonally expanded and to have lower generation probabilities. HLA restriction was apparent for most CMV-associated TCR beta chains in a later analysis.

In the case of this clone: Its antigen is not known.

Nominal health characterized the donors when sampled, though unrecorded immune exposures were likely. This PCR relied on a set of 60 Vbeta primers and 13 Jbeta primers. How the authors handled the data: About 10 million shared chains were among the approximately 87 million unique TCR beta chains that a later analysis counted. Assay used: immunoSEQ multiplex PCR; TCRdb lists only in-frame clones, some missing. V and J calls and clone size are copied from that table; D and trimming were computed from the DNA. The sample has around 190,000 clones, approximately 77% seen once. This CDR3 has 15 amino acids. CDR1 is MNHEY and CDR2 is SVGAGI in the germline V gene. V lost 0 bases, J lost 12 bases, and 12 bases stayed unmatched.

V is TRBV6-5 and J is TRBJ1-2; TRBD1 matches at 8 bases. The receptor comes from a middle-aged man in good health and CMV-seropositive. The specimen was PBMCs. CDR3 in DNA: TGTGCCAGCAGTTACTCATACAATCAGGGGGCTCGTAACACCTTC. It specifies CASSYSYNQGARNTF.